A single sample gave rise to the 22 T cell receptor beta chains below, sequenced in a study of blood T cell repertoires in COVID-19. Repertoires were generated with immunoSEQ multiplex PCR, while TCRdb's copy carries only in-frame clones and drops some. This sample has more than 200,000 clones, with approximately 86% found just once. The sample was peripheral blood. The receptors shown here come from a man aged 25-45 years with active or convalescent COVID-19.

The chain employs TRBV6-6 and TRBJ2-2, with 7 bases aligning to TRBD2. Germline V lookup: CDR1 MNHNY, CDR2 SVGAGI (reference sequence). The CDR3 is 16 residues long. The V gene end was trimmed by 6 bases and the J gene end by 1 base; junction bases not matched to a gene: 8. The CDR3 protein is CASSRYLAGNTGELFF. CDR3 nucleotide sequence: TGTGCCAGCAGCCGTTACTTAGCGGGGAACACCGGGGAGCTGTTTTTT.

The chain has TRBV9 and TRBJ2-5, with 8 bases fitting TRBD1. The CDR3 totals 16 residues. CDR1 is SGDLS, CDR2 YYNGEE, per germline. With 0 bases clipped from V and 0 bases from J, the junction kept 4 bases outside the gene matches. CDR3 sequence (DNA): TGTGCCAGCAGCGTAGGGGGGGACAGGCACCAAGAGACCCAGTACTTC. Translating it yields CASSVGGDRHQETQYF.

The chain links TRBV11-3 to TRBJ2-7; 8 bases match TRBD1. V gave up 5 bases and J gave up 5 bases; unmatched junction bases: 8. CDR3 size: 14 residues. Germline loops: CDR1 SGHNT, CDR2 YENEEA. The DNA for the CDR3 is TGTGCCAGCAGCCCTCAGGGGGCCCAGGACGAGCAGTACTTC. Translated: CASSPQGAQDEQYF.

This clone was picked up a small number of times. The CDR3 spells CASSVGGGPLVAYEQYF. In DNA, the CDR3 is TGTGCCAGCAGCGTTGGCGGGGGACCACTCGTAGCCTACGAGCAGTACTTC. This sequence joins TRBV9 and TRBJ2-7; 7 bases fit TRBD2. CDR3 size: 17 residues. The junction had 13 bases not matched to a gene; V was cut back by 2 bases and J by 2 bases. Germline V lookup: CDR1 SGDLS, CDR2 YYNGEE. The whole variable domain, remainder taken from reference TRBV9 and TRBJ2-7, is DSGVTQTPKHLITATGQRVTLRCSPRSGDLSVYWYQQSLDQGLQFLIQYYNGEERAKGNILERFSAQQFPDLHSELNLSSLELGDSALYFCASSVGGGPLVAYEQYFGPGTRLTVT.

The rearrangement links TRBV5-5 to TRBJ1-1, with 9 bases that match TRBD1. Germline CDR1 SGHKS, CDR2 YYEKEE (reference sequence). V trimming: 8 bases; J trimming: 2 bases; junction bases outside the gene matches: 7. The CDR3 contains 14 residues. The CDR3 region is CARTPGQGNTEAFF. In nucleotides, the CDR3 is TGTGCCAGAACACCGGGACAGGGAAACACTGAAGCTTTCTTT.

A few counts support this clone. The genes are TRBV2 and TRBJ2-5; D call uncertain. Germline V lookup: CDR1 SNHLY, CDR2 FYNNEI. Deletions cut 6 bases from V and 4 bases from J, with 12 bases between. The CDR3 runs 13 residues. CDR3 DNA sequence: TGTGCCAGCAGACAGTCTCGTGGAGAGACCCAGTACTTC. It is translated as CASRQSRGETQYF.

This clone appeared once. This chain links TRBV14 with TRBJ2-1, with 9 positions matching TRBD1. Germline CDR1 and CDR2: SGHDN and FVKESK. This CDR3 contains 17 residues. V lost 4 bases, J lost 3 bases, and 10 bases stayed unmatched. DNA of the CDR3: TGTGCCAGCAGCCTTTTCTCCGGGACAGGGTTCTACAATGAGCAGTTCTTC. Amino acid sequence: CASSLFSGTGFYNEQFF.

The chain carries TRBV6-5 and TRBJ1-2; possible D gene TRBD1, 5 bases. The length of the CDR3 is 15 residues. Trimming left V 3 bases short and J 7 bases short, with 18 bases between. The germline V gene encodes CDR1 MNHEY and CDR2 SVGAGI. The CDR3 region is CASSYYGTGVAGYTF. CDR3 DNA sequence: TGTGCCAGCAGTTATTATGGGACGGGGGTTGCTGGCTACACCTTC.

DNA for the CDR3: TGTGCCAGCAGCCCCGGACTAGCGGATTCCTACGAGCAGTACTTC. Translated, it gives CASSPGLADSYEQYF. The J gene is TRBJ2-7, the V gene TRBV4-2, with 10 positions matching TRBD2. V trimming: 4 bases; J trimming: 1 base; junction bases outside the gene matches: 4. The germline CDR1 and CDR2 sequences are LGHNA and YNFKEQ. This CDR3 has 15 residues.

The chain couples TRBV7-6 to TRBJ2-1; 8 bases are shared with TRBD1. The CDR3 covers 15 residues. Germline CDR1 and CDR2: SGHVS and FNYEAQ. V dropped 6 bases and J dropped 1; count of bases not matched to a gene: 5. This chain's CDR3 is CASRPNRGSYNEQFF. The DNA of the CDR3 is TGTGCCAGCAGACCAAACAGGGGGTCCTACAATGAGCAGTTCTTC.

The chain employs TRBV7-2 and TRBJ2-2; 8 positions agree with TRBD2. The trim removed 7 bases at V and 6 bases at J, leaving 10 bases unmatched. The CDR3 loop spans 15 amino acids. The germline CDR1 and CDR2 sequences are SGHTA and FQGNSA. The CDR3 protein is CASTRPGLDSGELFF. The CDR3 bases are TGTGCCAGCACCCGCCCGGGACTAGATTCCGGGGAGCTGTTTTTT.

This chain links TRBV13 with TRBJ1-2; 9 bases are a match to TRBD1. Germline V CDR1 and CDR2: PRHDT, FYEKMQ (reference sequence). Losses at the gene ends were 6 bases for V and 4 bases for J; bases not matched to a gene: 12. The CDR3 has 16 residues. The CDR3: CASSPEGTGTSYGYTF. For the CDR3, the DNA is TGTGCCAGCAGTCCAGAGGGGACAGGGACAAGCTATGGCTACACCTTC.

The V gene is TRBV27, the J gene TRBJ1-5; TRBD1 might be the D (5 bases). V was pared by 4 bases and J by 6 bases, with 13 bases between. The length of the CDR3 is 14 residues. Germline CDR1 MNHEY, CDR2 SMNVEV (reference sequence). CDR3 coding DNA: TGTGCCAGCAGTTCCCGGGGGGTCGCTCAGCCCCAGCATTTT. This sequence encodes CASSSRGVAQPQHF.

As to this clone: This CDR3 is also generated by other DNA sequences in the sample. The chain links TRBV5-1 to TRBJ2-7; 7 bases map to TRBD2. Per germline, CDR1 SGHRS and CDR2 YFSETQ. The J segment lost 0 bases and the V segment lost 0 bases, leaving 0 bases of the junction unmatched. The CDR3 consists of 14 residues. The CDR3 sequence is CASSLGGSSYEQYF. Here the CDR3 DNA reads TGCGCCAGCAGCTTGGGCGGGAGCTCCTACGAGCAGTACTTC.

CDR3 nucleotide sequence: TGTGCCAGCAGCTTAGCGTCCGTCAGGAACAATTCACCCCTCCACTTT. This gives the protein CASSLASVRNNSPLHF. The V and J genes are TRBV11-2 and TRBJ1-6; no reliable D call. The CDR3 spans 16 residues. Between the trimmed V and J ends, which lost 1 base and 7 bases, there was a span of 14 bases. From germline, CDR1 is SGHAT and CDR2 FQNNGV. The variable domain in full, with the rest retrieved from reference TRBV11-2 and TRBJ1-6, is EAGVAQSPRYKIIEKRQSVAFWCNPISGHATLYWYQQILGQGPKLLIQFQNNGVVDDSQLPKDRFSAERLKGVDSTLKIQPAKLEDSAVYLCASSLASVRNNSPLHFGNGTRLTVT.

The chain links TRBV6-5 to TRBJ2-7; possible D gene TRBD1, 5 bases. CDR1 is MNHEY and CDR2 is SVGAGI in the germline V gene. V lost 1 base, J lost 3 bases, and 13 bases lay in between. The CDR3 has 15 residues. CDR3: CASSYFGHDSYEQYF. The CDR3 DNA follows: TGTGCCAGCAGTTACTTTGGACATGACAGCTACGAGCAGTACTTC.

This clone has a handful of counts. The chain recombines TRBV27 with TRBJ2-1; 8 positions agree with TRBD1. CDR1 and CDR2 from the germline V gene are MNHEY and SMNVEV (reference sequence). V lost 4 bases and J lost 6; bases outside the gene matches: 5. The CDR3 is 14 amino acids. In nucleotides, the CDR3 is TGTGCCAGCAGTTCGACAGGGGCCTTCAATGAGCAGTTCTTC. Translation gives CASSSTGAFNEQFF.

This rearrangement joins TRBV2 to TRBJ1-1; D gene unclear. Per the germline V gene, CDR1 is SNHLY and CDR2 is FYNNEI. CDR3 length: 13 residues. V was shortened by 1 base and J by 6 bases, with 9 bases between the two germline ends. CDR3 residues: CASSEVILAEAFF. DNA for the CDR3: TGTGCCAGCAGTGAAGTGATTTTAGCTGAAGCTTTCTTT.

A single count supports this clone. Mismatch with germline at one junction end may stem from a read error. The chain is built from TRBV4-2 and TRBJ2-1; 10 nucleotides match TRBD2. The CDR3 totals 16 residues. Germline-derived CDR1 and CDR2 are LGHNA and YNFKEQ. The CDR3 DNA follows: TGTGCCCGCAGCCAAGTGGCAAGCGGGGGGGGGAATGAGCAGTTCTTC. Translated, it gives CARSQVASGGGNEQFF.

The chain has TRBV4-1 and TRBJ1-5, with a tentative D call TRBD1 (6 bases). This CDR3 region has 18 residues. Germline values: CDR1 MGHRA, CDR2 YSYEKL. Trimming cost V 1 base and J 2 bases, with 18 bases left between them. DNA for the CDR3: TGCGCCAGCAGCCAAGTGTCTTTAGGGGGGGTAGGCAATCAGCCCCAGCATTTT. As protein: CASSQVSLGGVGNQPQHF.

The V and J genes are TRBV24-1 and TRBJ2-3; D is perhaps TRBD2 (6 bases). Germline-derived CDR1 and CDR2 are KGHDR and SFDVKD. CDR3 size: 15 residues. Trimming shortened V by 9 bases and J by 0 bases, and 15 bases separated the two germline ends. CDR3 sequence reads: CATQSGGISTDTQYF. In nucleotides, the CDR3 is TGTGCCACCCAATCTGGCGGGATCAGCACAGATACGCAGTATTTT.

V gene TRBV7-9 combines with J gene TRBJ2-7, with TRBD1 identical over 7 bases. This CDR3 is built from 15 residues. V lost 3 bases to trimming and J lost 1 base; unmatched junction nucleotides: 6. Germline V CDR1 and CDR2: SEHNR, FQNEAQ (reference sequence). CDR3 sequence (DNA): TGTGCCAGCAGCTTCCGAGACAGGGAGTCCTACGAGCAGTACTTC. Residues: CASSFRDRESYEQYF.